What follows describes a single T cell receptor beta chain. The antigen remains unidentified. This sample was included in a study of immune evolution from preneoplasia to lung adenocarcinoma. This CDR3 is built from 15 residues. V lost 0 bases and J lost 7; bases outside the gene matches: 4. Germline-derived CDR1 and CDR2 are MNHEY and SMNVEV (reference sequence). General observations from the study: Highest clonality occurred in KRAS-mutant, not EGFR-mutant or double wild-type, nodules.

Profiling relied on immunoSEQ multiplex PCR, and the TCRdb table lists in-frame clones only, not all of them. Altogether 9,500 to 11,000 clones are present, about four fifths being singletons, with the ten largest covering around 5%. The sequence was collected from a person aged 70 to 79 with lung adenocarcinoma. The chain employs TRBV27 and TRBJ2-2; 8 bases agree with TRBD1. The specimen sequenced was FFPE minimally invasive lung adenocarcinoma tissue. DNA of the CDR3: TGTGCCAGCAGTTTATCGGCAGGGGGCGTCGGGGAGCTGTTTTTT. Translated, it gives CASSLSAGGVGELFF.